This entry describes one T cell receptor (beta chain). The source of the sample is a study of control samples from healthy donors and cancer patients. This CDR3 spans 14 amino acids. CDR1 is KGHDR and CDR2 is SFDVKD in the germline V gene. The V end was cut by 1 base, the J end by 2 bases, with 6 bases between. The data were produced by immunoSEQ multiplex PCR, yet TCRdb's version contains in-frame clones alone and is incomplete. This table has some 410,000 clones, around 90% appearing once. The rearrangement links TRBV24-1 to TRBJ2-3; D uncertain. This receptor was identified in a man aged 40-49 years with head and neck cancer. Specimen: PBMCs. CDR3 amino acids: CATSDFPLTDTQYF. The DNA for the CDR3 is TGTGCCACCAGTGATTTCCCTCTCACAGATACGCAGTATTTT.